Listed here are 19 T cell receptor beta chains from one sample, sequenced in a study of cytomegalovirus exposure and HLA in healthy donors. Data came from immunoSEQ multiplex PCR; TCRdb stores just in-frame clones and leaves some out. Altogether about 220,000 clones are present, roughly 83% being singletons, with the ten largest covering around 15%. Sequencing used PBMCs. These receptors came from a woman in her thirties in good health and CMV-seropositive.

DNA of the CDR3: TGTGCCAGCAGCTTAAAGGGGGACGGACCCTACGAGCAGTACTTC. Translation gives CASSLKGDGPYEQYF. This chain connects TRBV11-3 to TRBJ2-7, with D possibly matching TRBD1 (6 bases). CDR1 SGHNT and CDR2 YENEEA come from the germline V gene. V lost 2 bases and J lost 2, with 13 bases in between. The CDR3 sequence is 15 residues long.

CDR3 region: CASSVGRSSAGYEQFF. The CDR3, as DNA: TGTGCCAGCAGCGTAGGCAGGAGTAGCGCGGGCTATGAGCAGTTCTTC. V gene TRBV9 combines with J gene TRBJ2-1, with D possibly being TRBD2 (5 bases). V was trimmed by 0 bases and J by 8 bases, leaving 18 bases between them. Germline loops: CDR1 SGDLS, CDR2 YYNGEE. The CDR3 is 16 residues long.

The chain combines TRBV10-3 with TRBJ1-1; no firm D call. Germline CDR1 reads ENHRY; CDR2 reads SYGVKD. Between the trimmed V and J ends, which lost 7 bases and 0 bases, there was a span of 12 bases. The CDR3 totals 14 residues. This chain's CDR3 is CAITERAVNTEAFF. CDR3 DNA sequence: TGTGCCATCACCGAGAGGGCGGTGAACACTGAAGCTTTCTTT.

The chain joins TRBV7-9 to TRBJ1-1; D is unclear. V gave up 1 base and J gave up 7 bases, with 7 bases separating them. Looked up from germline, CDR1 is SEHNR and CDR2 is FQNEAQ (reference sequence). There are 12 residues in the CDR3. CDR3 amino acids: CASSLGADEAFF. The CDR3 DNA reads as TGTGCCAGCAGCTTAGGGGCGGATGAAGCTTTCTTT.

This clone was picked up one time. The rearrangement uses TRBV11-2 and TRBJ2-7; the D is unclear. Per the germline V gene, CDR1 is SGHAT and CDR2 is FQNNGV. CDR3 size: 16 residues. Trimming took 8 bases from V and 4 from J, leaving 24 bases between them. The CDR3 loop is CASDPGSPSRFYEQYF. CDR3 nucleotides: TGTGCCAGCGACCCCGGGTCCCCAAGCCGGTTTTACGAGCAGTACTTC.

This clone was seen only once. V and J are TRBV6-4 and TRBJ2-2; 9 bases line up with TRBD1. V trimming: 6 bases; J trimming: 5 bases; junction bases outside the gene matches: 4. CDR1 is MRHNA and CDR2 is SNTAGT in the germline V gene. This CDR3 has 14 amino acids. The chain's CDR3 is CASRGQGATGELFF. CDR3 sequence (DNA): TGTGCCAGCAGGGGACAGGGTGCAACCGGGGAGCTGTTTTTT.

The genes are TRBV2 and TRBJ1-5, with TRBD1 matching 10 bases. V shed 7 bases and J 6 bases; nucleotides not matched to a gene: 12. In germline, CDR1 is SNHLY, CDR2 FYNNEI. The CDR3 is 16 amino acids. This chain's CDR3 is CASNTRPDRGPQPQHF. For the CDR3, the DNA is TGTGCCAGCAATACCCGACCCGACAGGGGGCCTCAGCCCCAGCATTTT.

The rearrangement uses TRBV18 and TRBJ2-3; D is undetermined. CDR3 length: 16 amino acids. Trimming took off 5 bases at V and 0 bases at J, with 15 bases between the two ends. Germline V CDR1 and CDR2: KGHSH, LQKENI. The CDR3 reads CASSSHADPSTDTQYF. As DNA, the CDR3 is TGTGCCAGCTCATCTCACGCGGACCCTAGCACAGATACGCAGTATTTT. Full variable domain (missing parts from reference TRBV18 and TRBJ2-3): NAGVMQNPRHLVRRRGQEARLRCSPMKGHSHVYWYRQLPEEGLKFMVYLQKENIIDESGMPKERFSAEFPKEGPSILRIQQVVRGDSAAYFCASSSHADPSTDTQYFGPGTRLTVL.

The DNA for the CDR3 is TGTGCCAGCAGCTTAGAGGCAGGGGGCGCGGTATACACTGAAGCTTTCTTT. Residues: CASSLEAGGAVYTEAFF. V gene TRBV7-6 combines with J gene TRBJ1-1, with 8 nucleotides matching TRBD1. Germline assignment: CDR1 SGHVS and CDR2 FNYEAQ. The CDR3 sequence is 17 residues long. The trim removed 1 base at V and 3 bases at J, leaving 10 bases unmatched.

V gene TRBV27 combines with J gene TRBJ1-3; D gene ambiguous. The germline V gene has CDR1 MNHEY and CDR2 SMNVEV (reference sequence). V was trimmed by 5 bases and J by 4 bases, leaving 6 bases between them. The CDR3 totals 12 residues. The CDR3 spells CASSDPGNTIYF. The CDR3 DNA follows: TGTGCCAGCAGTGACCCGGGAAACACCATATATTTT.

The J gene is TRBJ1-1, the V gene TRBV15, with D possibly being TRBD1 (6 bases). The CDR3 runs to 14 residues. Germline CDR1 LNHNV, CDR2 YYDKDF (reference sequence). V lost 4 bases and J 7 bases, leaving 16 bases between the germline ends. The CDR3 sequence is CATSTKTGQLEAFF. Here the CDR3 DNA reads TGTGCCACCAGCACAAAAACAGGGCAGCTTGAAGCTTTCTTT.

This clone has only a few counts. The chain recombines TRBV30 with TRBJ2-2; 14 bases map to TRBD2. CDR1 is GTSNPN, CDR2 SVGIG, per germline (reference sequence). The CDR3 has 17 residues. Trimming cost V 2 bases and J 4 bases; bases outside gene matches: 6. The CDR3, as DNA: TGTGCCTGGAGTCCGGGACTAGCGGGAGTTCGCACCGGGGAGCTGTTTTTT. This encodes CAWSPGLAGVRTGELFF.

The chain employs TRBV14 and TRBJ2-7; D not resolved. Germline values: CDR1 SGHDN, CDR2 FVKESK. The ends were cut back, 0 bases at V and 5 bases at J, with 11 bases in the middle. This CDR3 has 14 amino acids. Here the CDR3 DNA reads TGTGCCAGCAGCCAAGATTGGGCTACCGACGAGCAGTACTTC. It yields the protein CASSQDWATDEQYF.

The chain employs TRBV27 and TRBJ2-3, with 7 nucleotides matching TRBD2. Germline lookup yields CDR1 MNHEY and CDR2 SMNVEV (reference sequence). J gave up 0 bases and V 2 bases, and 5 bases lay outside the gene matches. The CDR3 runs 16 residues. Here the CDR3 DNA reads TGTGCCAGCAGTTTAAAAGCGGGGACTAGCACAGATACGCAGTATTTT. Amino acid sequence: CASSLKAGTSTDTQYF.

The gene calls are TRBV15 and TRBJ2-3; tentatively, D is TRBD1 or TRBD2 (7 bases each). CDR1 is LNHNV, CDR2 YYDKDF, per germline (reference sequence). The CDR3 is 12 residues long. The germline V and J ends were trimmed by 2 bases and 9 bases, with 9 bases remaining between them. The CDR3 loop is CATSRQGGTQYF. CDR3 bases: TGTGCCACCAGCAGACAGGGGGGGACGCAGTATTTT.

This chain joins TRBV5-4 and TRBJ2-3; 10 nucleotides align to TRBD2. This CDR3 is built from 15 residues. Germline V CDR1 and CDR2: SGHNT, YYREEE (reference sequence). Trimming cost V 7 bases and J 6 bases; bases outside gene matches: 11. CDR3 region: CASAGSGRAWDTQYF. The CDR3 bases are TGTGCCAGCGCCGGCAGCGGGAGGGCCTGGGATACGCAGTATTTT.

V gene TRBV11-2 combines with J gene TRBJ2-7, with 7 bases aligning to TRBD2. The V gene end was trimmed by 4 bases and the J gene end by 3 bases; junction bases not matched to a gene: 6. Looked up from germline, CDR1 is SGHAT and CDR2 is FQNNGV. This CDR3 contains 14 residues. The CDR3 DNA sequence: TGTGCCAGCAGCTCGACGACTAGCTTCTACGAGCAGTACTTC. Residues: CASSSTTSFYEQYF.

V gene TRBV30 combines with J gene TRBJ2-7, with TRBD1 as a possible D gene (5 bases). There are 13 residues in the CDR3. V shed 4 bases and J shed 3 bases, with 13 bases lying between them. The germline gives CDR1 GTSNPN, CDR2 SVGIG (reference sequence). The CDR3 DNA reads TGTGCCTGGACCTACCGACAGAACTACGAGCAGTACTTC. Protein: CAWTYRQNYEQYF.

The V call is TRBV29-1, the J call TRBJ2-7; D may be TRBD2 (6 bases). Germline values: CDR1 SQVTM, CDR2 ANQGSEA. This CDR3 region has 13 residues. The ends were cut back, 3 bases at V and 4 bases at J, with 13 bases in the middle. The CDR3 protein is CSVEGRTNYEQYF. CDR3 in DNA: TGCAGCGTTGAGGGCAGGACTAATTACGAGCAGTACTTC.